This T cell receptor (beta chain) appears in the sequencing data of a study of blood T cell repertoires in COVID-19. Under the authors' procedure: By means of reference gene primer amplification, nucleated cell counts were estimated. Profiling relied on immunoSEQ multiplex PCR, and the TCRdb table lists in-frame clones only, not all of them. D and trimming were read from the DNA, whereas the V and J calls and clone size are those reported in that table. The sample lists a few hundred thousand clones, roughly four fifths occurring once. This clone showed up just a few times. Trimming took 5 bases from V and 6 from J, leaving 5 bases between them. Per germline, CDR1 MNHNY and CDR2 SVGAGI (reference sequence). The CDR3 consists of 11 residues.

This sequence was found in a woman aged 60 to 75 with acute or convalescent COVID-19. The sample was peripheral blood. V gene TRBV6-6 combines with J gene TRBJ2-1; D unclear. In nucleotides, the CDR3 is TGTGCCAGCAGTCCGAGCAATGAGCAGTTCTTC. It yields the protein CASSPSNEQFF.